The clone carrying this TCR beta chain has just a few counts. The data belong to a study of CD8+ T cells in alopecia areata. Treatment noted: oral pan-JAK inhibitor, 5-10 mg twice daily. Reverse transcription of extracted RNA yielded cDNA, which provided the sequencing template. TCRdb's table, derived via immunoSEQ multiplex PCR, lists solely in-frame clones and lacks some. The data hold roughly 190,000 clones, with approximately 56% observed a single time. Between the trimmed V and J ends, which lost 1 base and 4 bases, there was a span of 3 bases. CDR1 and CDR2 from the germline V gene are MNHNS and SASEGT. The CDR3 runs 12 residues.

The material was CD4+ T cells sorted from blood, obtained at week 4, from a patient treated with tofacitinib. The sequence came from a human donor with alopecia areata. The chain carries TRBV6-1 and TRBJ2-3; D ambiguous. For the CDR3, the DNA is TGTGCCAGCAGTGAAGTCGCAGATACGCAGTATTTT. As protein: CASSEVADTQYF.